In this sample, the clone carrying this TCR beta chain turned up once. Its cognate antigen is unknown. The T cells that were sequenced for TCR beta were CD8+ and CD4+ cells from blood. With random hexamers, roughly 0.45 to 1 ug RNA was reverse transcribed. The TCR beta CDR3 was amplified by immunoSEQ multiplex PCR across 54 Vbeta, 13 Jbeta. One entry per CDR3 protein, called by TCRdb with MiXCR from the immunoSEQ multiplex PCR reads. Of roughly 200,000 distinct CDR3 sequences listed, just under 95% are singletons. This entry is derived from a study of CD8 T cells in Susac syndrome. At the level of the study: At the time their blood was drawn, patients with Susac syndrome were either therapy-naive, on corticosteroids (with some of them also receiving intravenous immunoglobulin), or on intravenous immunoglobulin alone.

Study findings and constraints: CD4+ T cell repertoires in Susac syndrome exhibited no evidence of clonal expansion.

The source of this sequence is a human donor with Susac syndrome. Sequencing input: CD4+ T cells from PBMCs.

CDR3 DNA sequence: TGTGCCAGCTCCGACACCAGGAATCCCTATGAAGCTTTCTTT. As protein: CASSDTRNPYEAFF. The chain employs TRBV18 and TRBJ1-1; D gene uncertain. This CDR3 comprises 14 residues. Per germline, CDR1 KGHSH and CDR2 LQKENI. V gave up 6 bases and J gave up 7 bases, with 18 bases separating them.